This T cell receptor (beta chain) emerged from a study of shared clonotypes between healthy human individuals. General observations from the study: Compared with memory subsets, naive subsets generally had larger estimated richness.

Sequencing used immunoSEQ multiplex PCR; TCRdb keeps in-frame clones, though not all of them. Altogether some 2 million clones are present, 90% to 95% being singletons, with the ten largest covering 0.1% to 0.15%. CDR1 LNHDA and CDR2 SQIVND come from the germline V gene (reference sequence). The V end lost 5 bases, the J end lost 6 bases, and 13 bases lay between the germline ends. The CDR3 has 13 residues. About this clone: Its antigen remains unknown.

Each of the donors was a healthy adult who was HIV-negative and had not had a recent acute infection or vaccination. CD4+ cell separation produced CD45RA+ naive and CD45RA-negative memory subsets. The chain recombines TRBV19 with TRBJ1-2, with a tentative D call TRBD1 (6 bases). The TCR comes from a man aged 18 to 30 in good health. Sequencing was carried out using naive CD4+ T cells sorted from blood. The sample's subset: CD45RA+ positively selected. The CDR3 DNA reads TGTGCCAGTAGTGGAGAGGGGGTGAATGGCTACACCTTC. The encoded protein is CASSGEGVNGYTF. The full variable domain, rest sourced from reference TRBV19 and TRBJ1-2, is DGGITQSPKYLFRKEGQNVTLSCEQNLNHDAMYWYRQDPGQGLRLIYYSQIVNDFQKGDIAEGYSVSREKKESFPLTVTSAQKNPTAFYLCASSGEGVNGYTFGSGTRLTVV.